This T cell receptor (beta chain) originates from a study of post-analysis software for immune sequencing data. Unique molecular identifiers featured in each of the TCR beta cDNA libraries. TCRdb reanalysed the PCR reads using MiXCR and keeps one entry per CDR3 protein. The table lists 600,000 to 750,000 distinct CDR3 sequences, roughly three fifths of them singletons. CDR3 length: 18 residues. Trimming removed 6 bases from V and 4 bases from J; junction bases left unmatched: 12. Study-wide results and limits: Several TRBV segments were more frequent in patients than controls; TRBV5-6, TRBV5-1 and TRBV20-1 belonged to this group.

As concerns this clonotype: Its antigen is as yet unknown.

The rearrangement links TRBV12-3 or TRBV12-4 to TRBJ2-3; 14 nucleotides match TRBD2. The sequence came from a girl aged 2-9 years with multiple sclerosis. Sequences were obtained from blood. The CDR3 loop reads CASRVTSGGAVHSDTQYF. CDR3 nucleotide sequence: TGTGCCAGCAGGGTGACTAGCGGGGGGGCCGTACACTCAGATACGCAGTATTTT.